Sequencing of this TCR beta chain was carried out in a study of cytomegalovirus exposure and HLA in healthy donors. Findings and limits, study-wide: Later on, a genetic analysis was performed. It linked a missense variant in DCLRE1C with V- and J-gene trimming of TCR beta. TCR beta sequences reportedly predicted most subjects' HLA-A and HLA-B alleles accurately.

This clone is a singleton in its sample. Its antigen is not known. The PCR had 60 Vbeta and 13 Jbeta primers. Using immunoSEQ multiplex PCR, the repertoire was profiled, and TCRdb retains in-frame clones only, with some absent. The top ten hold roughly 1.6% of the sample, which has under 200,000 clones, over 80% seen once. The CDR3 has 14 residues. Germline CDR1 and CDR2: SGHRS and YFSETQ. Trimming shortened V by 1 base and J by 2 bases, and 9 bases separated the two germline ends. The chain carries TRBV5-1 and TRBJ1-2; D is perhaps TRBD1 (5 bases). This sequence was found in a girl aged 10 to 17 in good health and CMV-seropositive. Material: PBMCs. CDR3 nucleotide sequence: TGCGCCAGCAGCTTGCAGGGTCTCAACTATGGCTACACCTTC. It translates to CASSLQGLNYGYTF. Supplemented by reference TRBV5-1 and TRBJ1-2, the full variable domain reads KAGVTQTPRYLIKTRGQQVTLSCSPISGHRSVSWYQQTPGQGLQFLFEYFSETQRNKGNFPGRFSGRQFSNSRSEMNVSTLELGDSALYLCASSLQGLNYGYTFGSGTRLTVV.